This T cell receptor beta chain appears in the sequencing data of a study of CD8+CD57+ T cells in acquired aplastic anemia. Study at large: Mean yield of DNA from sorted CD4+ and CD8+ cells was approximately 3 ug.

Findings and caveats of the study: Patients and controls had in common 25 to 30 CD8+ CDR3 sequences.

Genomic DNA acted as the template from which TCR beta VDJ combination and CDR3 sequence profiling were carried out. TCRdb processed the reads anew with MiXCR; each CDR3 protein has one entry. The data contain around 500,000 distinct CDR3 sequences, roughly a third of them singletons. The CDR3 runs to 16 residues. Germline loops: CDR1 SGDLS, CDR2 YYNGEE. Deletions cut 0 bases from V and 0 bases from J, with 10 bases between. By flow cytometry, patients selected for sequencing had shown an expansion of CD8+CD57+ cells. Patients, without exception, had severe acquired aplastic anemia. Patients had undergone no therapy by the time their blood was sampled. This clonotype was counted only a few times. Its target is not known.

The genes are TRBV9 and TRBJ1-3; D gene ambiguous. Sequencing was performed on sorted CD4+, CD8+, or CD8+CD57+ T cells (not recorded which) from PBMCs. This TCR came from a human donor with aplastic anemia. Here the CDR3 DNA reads TGTGCCAGCAGCGTAGGAGGGCATAGCTCTGGAAACACCATATATTTT. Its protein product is CASSVGGHSSGNTIYF.